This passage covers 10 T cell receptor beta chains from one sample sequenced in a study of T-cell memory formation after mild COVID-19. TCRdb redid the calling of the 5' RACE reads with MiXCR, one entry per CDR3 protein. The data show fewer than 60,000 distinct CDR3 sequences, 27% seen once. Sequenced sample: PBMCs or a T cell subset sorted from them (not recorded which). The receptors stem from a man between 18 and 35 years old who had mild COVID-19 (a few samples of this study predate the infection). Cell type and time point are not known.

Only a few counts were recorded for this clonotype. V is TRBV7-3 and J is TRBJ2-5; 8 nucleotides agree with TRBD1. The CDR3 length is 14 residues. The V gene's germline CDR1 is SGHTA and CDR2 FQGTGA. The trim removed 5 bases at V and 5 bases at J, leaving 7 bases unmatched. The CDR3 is CASSPTGEGETQYF. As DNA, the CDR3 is TGTGCCAGCAGCCCGACAGGGGAAGGGGAGACCCAGTACTTC.

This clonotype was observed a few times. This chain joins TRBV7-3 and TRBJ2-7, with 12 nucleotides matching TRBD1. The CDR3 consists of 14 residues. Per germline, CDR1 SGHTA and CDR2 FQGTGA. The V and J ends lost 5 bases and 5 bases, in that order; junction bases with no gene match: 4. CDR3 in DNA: TGTGCCAGCAGCGAGGGACAGGGGGCCAACGAGCAGTACTTC. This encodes CASSEGQGANEQYF. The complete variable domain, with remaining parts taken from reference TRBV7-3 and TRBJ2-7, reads GAGVSQTPSNKVTEKGKYVELRCDPISGHTALYWYRQSLGQGPEFLIYFQGTGAADDSGLPNDRFFAVRPEGSVSTLKIQRTERGDSAVYLCASSEGQGANEQYFGPGTRLTVT.

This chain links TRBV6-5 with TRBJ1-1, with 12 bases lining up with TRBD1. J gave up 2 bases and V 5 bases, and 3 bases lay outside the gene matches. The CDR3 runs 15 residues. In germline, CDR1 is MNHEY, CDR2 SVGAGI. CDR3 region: CASSGTGGSNTEAFF. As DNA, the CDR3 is TGTGCCAGCAGTGGGACAGGGGGCTCTAACACTGAAGCTTTCTTT.

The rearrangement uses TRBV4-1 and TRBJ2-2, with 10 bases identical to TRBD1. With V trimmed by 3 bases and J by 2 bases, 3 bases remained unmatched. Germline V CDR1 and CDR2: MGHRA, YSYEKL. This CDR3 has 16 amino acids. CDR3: CASSQGQGYNTGELFF. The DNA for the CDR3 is TGCGCCAGCAGCCAGGGACAGGGGTACAACACCGGGGAGCTGTTTTTT.

The CDR3 coding sequence is TGCGCCAGCAGCCAAGACGGCCAGATCTACGAGCAGTACTTC. This gives the protein CASSQDGQIYEQYF. This chain connects TRBV4-3 to TRBJ2-7, with D hard to call. V lost 0 bases and J 3 bases, leaving 9 bases between the germline ends. Germline lookup yields CDR1 LGHNA and CDR2 YSLEER. The CDR3 length is 14 residues.

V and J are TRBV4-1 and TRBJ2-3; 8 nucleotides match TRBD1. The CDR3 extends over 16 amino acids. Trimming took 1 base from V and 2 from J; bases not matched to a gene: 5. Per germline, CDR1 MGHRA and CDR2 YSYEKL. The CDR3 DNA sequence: TGCGCCAGCAGCCAAGTGGGACAGGACCTCACAGATACGCAGTATTTT. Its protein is CASSQVGQDLTDTQYF.

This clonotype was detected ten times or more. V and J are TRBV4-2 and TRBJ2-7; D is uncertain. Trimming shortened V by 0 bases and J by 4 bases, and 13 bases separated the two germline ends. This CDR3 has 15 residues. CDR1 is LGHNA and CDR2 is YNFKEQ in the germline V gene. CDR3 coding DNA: TGTGCCAGCAGCCAAGATGGGAACGGGCCATACGAGCAGTACGTC. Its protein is CASSQDGNGPYEQYV.

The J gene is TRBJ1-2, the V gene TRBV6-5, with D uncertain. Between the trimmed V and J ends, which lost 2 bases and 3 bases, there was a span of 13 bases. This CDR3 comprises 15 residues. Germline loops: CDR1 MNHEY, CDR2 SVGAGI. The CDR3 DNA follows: TGTGCCAGCAGTTACCGCAGGAGTGGGGACTATGGCTACACCTTC. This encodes CASSYRRSGDYGYTF.

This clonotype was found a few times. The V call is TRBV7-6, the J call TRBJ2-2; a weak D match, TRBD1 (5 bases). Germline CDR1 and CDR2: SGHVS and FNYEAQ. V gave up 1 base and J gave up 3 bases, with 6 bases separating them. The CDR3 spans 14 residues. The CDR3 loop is CASSLGQYTGELFF. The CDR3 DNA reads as TGTGCCAGCAGCTTAGGACAGTACACCGGGGAGCTGTTTTTT.

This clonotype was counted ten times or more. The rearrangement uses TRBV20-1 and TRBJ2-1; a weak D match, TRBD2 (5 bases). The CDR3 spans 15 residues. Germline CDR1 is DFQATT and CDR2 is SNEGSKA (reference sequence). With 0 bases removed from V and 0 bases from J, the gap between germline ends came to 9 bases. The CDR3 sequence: CSARDVGSSYNEQFF. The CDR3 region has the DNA TGCAGTGCTAGAGATGTGGGGAGCTCCTACAATGAGCAGTTCTTC.